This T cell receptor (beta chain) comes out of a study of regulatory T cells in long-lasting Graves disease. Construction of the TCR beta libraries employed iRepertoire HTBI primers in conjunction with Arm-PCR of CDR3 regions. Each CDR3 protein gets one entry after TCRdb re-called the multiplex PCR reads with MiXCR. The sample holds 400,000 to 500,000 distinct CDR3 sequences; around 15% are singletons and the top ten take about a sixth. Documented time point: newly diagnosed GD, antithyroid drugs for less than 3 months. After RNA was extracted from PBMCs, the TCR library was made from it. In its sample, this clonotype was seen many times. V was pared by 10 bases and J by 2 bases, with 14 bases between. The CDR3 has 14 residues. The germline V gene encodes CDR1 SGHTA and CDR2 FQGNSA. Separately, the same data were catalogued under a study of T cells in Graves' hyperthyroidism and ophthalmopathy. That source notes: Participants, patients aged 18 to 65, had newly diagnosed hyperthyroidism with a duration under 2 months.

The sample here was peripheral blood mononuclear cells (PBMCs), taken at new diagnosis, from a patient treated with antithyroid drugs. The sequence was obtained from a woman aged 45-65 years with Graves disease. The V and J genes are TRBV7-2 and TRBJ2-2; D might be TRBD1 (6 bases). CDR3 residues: CANRPRGNTGELFF. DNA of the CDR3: TGTGCCAACCGACCCAGGGGTAACACCGGGGAGCTGTTTTTT.